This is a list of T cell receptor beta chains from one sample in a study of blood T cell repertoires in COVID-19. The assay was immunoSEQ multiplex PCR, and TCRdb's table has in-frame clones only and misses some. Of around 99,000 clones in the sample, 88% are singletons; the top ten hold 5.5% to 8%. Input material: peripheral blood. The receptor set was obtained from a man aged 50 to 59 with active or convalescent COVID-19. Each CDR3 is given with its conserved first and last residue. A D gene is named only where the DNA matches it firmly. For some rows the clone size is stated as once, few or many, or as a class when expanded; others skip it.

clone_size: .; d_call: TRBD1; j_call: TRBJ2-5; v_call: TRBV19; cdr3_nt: TGTGCCAGTAGTATCGGACAGGGGGCACGGGAGACCCAGTACTTC; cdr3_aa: CASSIGQGARETQYF
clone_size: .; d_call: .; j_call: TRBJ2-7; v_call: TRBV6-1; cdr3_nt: TGTGCCAGCAGTGCTACCCGTAGCAGAAGCTCCTACGAGCAGTACTTC; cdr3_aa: CASSATRSRSSYEQYF
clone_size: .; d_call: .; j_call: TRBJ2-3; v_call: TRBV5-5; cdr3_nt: TGTGCCAGCAGCTTGCCGAGCACAGATACGCAGTATTTT; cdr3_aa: CASSLPSTDTQYF
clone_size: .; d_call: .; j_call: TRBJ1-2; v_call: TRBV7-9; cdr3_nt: TGTGCTGGGGACGGGAGCTATGGCTACACCTTC; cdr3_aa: CAGDGSYGYTF
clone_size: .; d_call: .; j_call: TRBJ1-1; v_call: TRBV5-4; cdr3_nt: TGTGCCATCACAAGACCGGGGATGGCCAAAGCTTTCTTT; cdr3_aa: CAITRPGMAKAFF
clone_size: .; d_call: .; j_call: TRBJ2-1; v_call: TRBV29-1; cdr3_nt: TGCAGCGTTAATCTAGTGGAAGGATACAATGAGCAGTTCTTC; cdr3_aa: CSVNLVEGYNEQFF
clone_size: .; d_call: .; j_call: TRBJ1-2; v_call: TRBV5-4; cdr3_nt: TGTGCCAGCAGCTCCCCCACAATCTATGGCTACACCTTC; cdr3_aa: CASSSPTIYGYTF
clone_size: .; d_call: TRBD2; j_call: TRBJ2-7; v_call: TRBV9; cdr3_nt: TGTGCCAGCAGCGTAGGCCGCGGGGGCTCCTACGAGCAGTACTTC; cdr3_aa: CASSVGRGGSYEQYF
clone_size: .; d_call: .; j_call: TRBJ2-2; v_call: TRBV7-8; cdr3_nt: TGTGCCAGCAGCTTAGGGCTCGGGAGCACCGGGGAGCTGTTTTTT; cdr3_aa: CASSLGLGSTGELFF
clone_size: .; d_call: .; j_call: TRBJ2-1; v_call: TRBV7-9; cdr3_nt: TGTGCCAGCAGCTTAGGTAACACAGGTGTTTTGGACAATGAGCAGTTCTTC; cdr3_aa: CASSLGNTGVLDNEQFF
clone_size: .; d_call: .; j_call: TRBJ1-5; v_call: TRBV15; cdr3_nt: TGTGCCACCGCGGGAGACAATCAGCCCCAGCATTTT; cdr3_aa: CATAGDNQPQHF
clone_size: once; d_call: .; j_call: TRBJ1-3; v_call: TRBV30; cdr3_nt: TGTGCCTGGAGTGTACGGAGCTCTGGAAACACCATATATTTT; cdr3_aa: CAWSVRSSGNTIYF
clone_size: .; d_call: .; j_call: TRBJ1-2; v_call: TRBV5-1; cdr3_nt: TGCGCCAGCAGCTTGGCACAAGTCGAAGACTATGGCTACACCTTC; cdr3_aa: CASSLAQVEDYGYTF
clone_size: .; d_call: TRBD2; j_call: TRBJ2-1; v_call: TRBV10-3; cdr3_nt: TGTGCCAGCATGCCTAGCGGGCCCTCCGGCAATGAGCAGTTCTTC; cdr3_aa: CASMPSGPSGNEQFF
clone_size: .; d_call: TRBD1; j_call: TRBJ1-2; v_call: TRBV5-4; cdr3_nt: TGTGCCAGCAGCTTGCCCGGGACAGGCGACCCGGGCTACACCTTC; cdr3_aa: CASSLPGTGDPGYTF
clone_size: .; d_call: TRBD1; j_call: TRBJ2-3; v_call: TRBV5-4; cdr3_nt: TGTGCCAGCAGCTTGGACAGGGGGTTCACAGATACGCAGTATTTT; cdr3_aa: CASSLDRGFTDTQYF
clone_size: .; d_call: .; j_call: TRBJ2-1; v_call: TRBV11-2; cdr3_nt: TGTGCCAGCAGAGGGGTCGGAGGGAGAACCTACAATGAGCAGTTCTTC; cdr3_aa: CASRGVGGRTYNEQFF
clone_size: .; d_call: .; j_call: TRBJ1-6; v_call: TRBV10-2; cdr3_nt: TGCGCCAGCAGTTTCAAGGGGAACATCGATAATTCACCCCTCCACTTT; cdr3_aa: CASSFKGNIDNSPLHF
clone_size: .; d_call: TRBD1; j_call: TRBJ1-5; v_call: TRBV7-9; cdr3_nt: TGTGCCAGCAGCTTGGGACAGAGCAATCAGCCCCAGCATTTT; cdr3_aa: CASSLGQSNQPQHF
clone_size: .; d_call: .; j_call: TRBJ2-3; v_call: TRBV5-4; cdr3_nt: TGTGCCAGCACAGAGAACAGGGGAGGCGTCCCAGATACGCAGTATTTT; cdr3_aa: CASTENRGGVPDTQYF
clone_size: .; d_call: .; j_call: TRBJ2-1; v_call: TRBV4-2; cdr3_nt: TGTGCCAGCAGCCAAGATCCCGATCCGCGGAGCTACAATGAGCAGTTCTTC; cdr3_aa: CASSQDPDPRSYNEQFF
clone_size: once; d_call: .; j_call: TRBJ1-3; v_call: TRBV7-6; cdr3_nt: TGTGCCAGCAGCTTAGCGCGGGACTCTGGAAACACCATATATTTT; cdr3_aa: CASSLARDSGNTIYF
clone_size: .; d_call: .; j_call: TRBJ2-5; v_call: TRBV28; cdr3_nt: TGTGCCAGCAGCAAATGGAGTGACCAAGAGACCCAGTACTTC; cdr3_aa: CASSKWSDQETQYF
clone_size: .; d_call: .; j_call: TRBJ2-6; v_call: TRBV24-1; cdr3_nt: TGTGCCACCAGTGACCCCGTCGACAACTCTGGGGCCAACGTCCTGACTTTC; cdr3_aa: CATSDPVDNSGANVLTF
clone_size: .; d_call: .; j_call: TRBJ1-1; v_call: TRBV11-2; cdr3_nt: TGTGCCAGCAGCCCCTCACAGGGAGCAACTGAAGCTTTCTTT; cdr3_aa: CASSPSQGATEAFF
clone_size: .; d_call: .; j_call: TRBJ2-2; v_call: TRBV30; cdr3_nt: TGTGCCTGGAGGATGGGCCAGAACGGGGAGCCGTTTTTT; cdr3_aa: CAWRMGQNGEPFF
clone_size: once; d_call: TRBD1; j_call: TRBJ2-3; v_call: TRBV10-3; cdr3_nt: TGTGCCATGCGAGGAACAGGGGCAACAAAGGAAGATACGCAGTATTTT; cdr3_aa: CAMRGTGATKEDTQYF
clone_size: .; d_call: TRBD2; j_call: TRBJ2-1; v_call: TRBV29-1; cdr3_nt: TGCAGCGCAAACCTAGCGGGAGGAGGGAATGAGCAGTTCTTC; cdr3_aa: CSANLAGGGNEQFF
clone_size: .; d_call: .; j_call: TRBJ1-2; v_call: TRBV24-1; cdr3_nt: TGTGCCACCAGTGATCACAAAAACTATGGCTACACCTTC; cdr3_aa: CATSDHKNYGYTF
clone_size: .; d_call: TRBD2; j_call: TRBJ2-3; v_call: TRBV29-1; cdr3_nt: TGCAGCGCCACGGGAGGTAGCACAGATACGCAGTATTTT; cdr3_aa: CSATGGSTDTQYF
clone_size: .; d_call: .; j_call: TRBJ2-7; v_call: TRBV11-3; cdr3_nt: TGTGCCAGCAGCTCCTCCTCCTACGAGCAGTACTTC; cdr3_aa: CASSSSSYEQYF
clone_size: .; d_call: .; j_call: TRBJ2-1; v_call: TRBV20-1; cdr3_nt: TGCAGTGCTCGATACGGCGGGCAGTTCTTC; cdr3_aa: CSARYGGQFF
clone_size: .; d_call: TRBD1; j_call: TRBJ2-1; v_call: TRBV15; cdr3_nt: TGTGCCACCAGCACTCCGGGACAGGCTTCATACAATGAGCAGTTCTTC; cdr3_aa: CATSTPGQASYNEQFF
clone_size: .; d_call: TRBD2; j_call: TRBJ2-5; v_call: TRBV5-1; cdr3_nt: TGCGCCAGCAGCTTGATGTCTAGCGGGACCCAAGAGACCCAGTACTTC; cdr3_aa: CASSLMSSGTQETQYF
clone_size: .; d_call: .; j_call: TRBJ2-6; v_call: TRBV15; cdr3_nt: TGTGCCACCAGCCCCCTTCCGGTGTCTGGGGCCAACGTCCTGACTTTC; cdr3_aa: CATSPLPVSGANVLTF
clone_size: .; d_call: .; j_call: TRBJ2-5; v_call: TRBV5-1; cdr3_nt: TGCGCCAGCAGCTTGGTACTAGGAGAGACCCAGTACTTC; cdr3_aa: CASSLVLGETQYF
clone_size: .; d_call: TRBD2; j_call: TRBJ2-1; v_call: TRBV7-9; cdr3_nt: TGTGCCAGCAGCCGAAGACTAGCGGGAGAACCCTACAATGAGCAGTTCTTC; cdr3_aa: CASSRRLAGEPYNEQFF
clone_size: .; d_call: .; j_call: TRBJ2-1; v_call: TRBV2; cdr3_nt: TGTGCCAGCAGTTTGACTATTCCCAGCTCCTACAATGAGCAGTTCTTC; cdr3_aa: CASSLTIPSSYNEQFF
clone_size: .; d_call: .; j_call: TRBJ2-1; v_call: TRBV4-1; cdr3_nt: TGCGCCAGCAGCCCAGGCGGGACCACCTACAATGAGCAGTTCTTC; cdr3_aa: CASSPGGTTYNEQFF
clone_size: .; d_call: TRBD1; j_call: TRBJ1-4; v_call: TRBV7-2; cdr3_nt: TGTGCCAGCAGCTTCGGACAGGGGAGAGCTAATGAAAAACTGTTTTTT; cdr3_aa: CASSFGQGRANEKLFF
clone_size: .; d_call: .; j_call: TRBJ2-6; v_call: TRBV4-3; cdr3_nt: TGCGCCAGCAGCCAAGGCCCCAGTACCGGGGCCAACGTCCTGACTTTC; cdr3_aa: CASSQGPSTGANVLTF